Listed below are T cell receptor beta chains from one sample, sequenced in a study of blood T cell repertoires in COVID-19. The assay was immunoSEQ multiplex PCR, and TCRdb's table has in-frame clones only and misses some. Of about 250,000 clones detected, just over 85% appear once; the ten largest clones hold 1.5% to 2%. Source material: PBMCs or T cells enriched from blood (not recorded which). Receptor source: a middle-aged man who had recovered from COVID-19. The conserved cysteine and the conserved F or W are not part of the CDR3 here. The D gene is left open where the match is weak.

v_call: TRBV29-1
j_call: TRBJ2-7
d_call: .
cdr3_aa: SVIQGRQY

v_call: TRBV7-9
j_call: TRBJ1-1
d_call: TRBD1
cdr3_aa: ASSNSGTENTEAF

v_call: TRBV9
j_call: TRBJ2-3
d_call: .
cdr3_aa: ASSVGIRGADTQY

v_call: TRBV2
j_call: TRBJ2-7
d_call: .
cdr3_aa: ASSEEASASYEQY

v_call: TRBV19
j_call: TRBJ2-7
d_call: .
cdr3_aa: ASSNVGGRSYEQY

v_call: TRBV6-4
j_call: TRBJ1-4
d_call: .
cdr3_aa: ASSDITGDPNEKLF

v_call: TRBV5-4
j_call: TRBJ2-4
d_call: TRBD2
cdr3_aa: ASSPSGTGKNIQY

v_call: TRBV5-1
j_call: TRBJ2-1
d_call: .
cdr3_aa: ASSPDSYNEQF

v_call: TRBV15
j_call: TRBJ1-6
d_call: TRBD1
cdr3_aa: ATSRDGRDRGH

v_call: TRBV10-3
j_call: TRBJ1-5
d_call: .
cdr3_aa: AISEFGSGANHQPQH

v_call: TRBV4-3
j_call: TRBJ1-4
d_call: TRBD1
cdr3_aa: ASSQVAQGYEKLF

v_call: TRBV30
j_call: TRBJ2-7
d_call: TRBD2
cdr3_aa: AWSGERGAYEQY

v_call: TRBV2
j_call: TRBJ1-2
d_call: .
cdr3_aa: ASSETEFPYYGYT

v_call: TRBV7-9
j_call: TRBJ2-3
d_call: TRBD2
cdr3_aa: ASSLASPTAGAQY

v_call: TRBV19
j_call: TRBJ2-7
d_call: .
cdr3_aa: ASSIDPGDYSYEQY

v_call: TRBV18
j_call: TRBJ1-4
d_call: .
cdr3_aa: ASSPAGRDEKLF

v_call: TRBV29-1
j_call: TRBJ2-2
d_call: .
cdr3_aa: SVKGAGNTGELF

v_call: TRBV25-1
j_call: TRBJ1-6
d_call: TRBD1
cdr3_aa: ASSEYILSGGLNSPLH

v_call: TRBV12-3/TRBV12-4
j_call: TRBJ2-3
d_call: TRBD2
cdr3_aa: ASSLAGGDTQY

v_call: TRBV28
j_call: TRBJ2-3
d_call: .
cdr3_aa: ASSSPRTDTQY

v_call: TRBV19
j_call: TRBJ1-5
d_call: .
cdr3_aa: ASTGFAAGNQPQH

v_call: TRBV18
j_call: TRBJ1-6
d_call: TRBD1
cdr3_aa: ASSLDRDGSPLH

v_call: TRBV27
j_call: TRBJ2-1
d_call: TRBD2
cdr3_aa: ASSFMTSGYNEQF

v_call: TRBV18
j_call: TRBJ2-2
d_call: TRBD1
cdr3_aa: ASSPRGTDYTGELF

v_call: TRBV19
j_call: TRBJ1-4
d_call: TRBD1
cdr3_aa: ATGTGLNEKLF

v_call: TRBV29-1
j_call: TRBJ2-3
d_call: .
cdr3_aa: SVAVITDTQY

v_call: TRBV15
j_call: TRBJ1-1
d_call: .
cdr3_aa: ATSRDRVNTEAF

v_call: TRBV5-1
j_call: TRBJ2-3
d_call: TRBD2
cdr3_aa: ASSTRGGTSGISDTQY

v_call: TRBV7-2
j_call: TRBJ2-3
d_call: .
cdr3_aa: ASSFRAGGTDTQY

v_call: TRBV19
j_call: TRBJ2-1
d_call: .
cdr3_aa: ASSAQGDEQF

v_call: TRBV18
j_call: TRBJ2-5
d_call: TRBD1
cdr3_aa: ASSGRTGGADETQY

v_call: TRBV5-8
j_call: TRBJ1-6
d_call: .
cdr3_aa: ASRPRGSYNSPLH

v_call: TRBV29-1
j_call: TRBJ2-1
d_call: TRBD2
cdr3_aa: SVSGSSGGYNEQF

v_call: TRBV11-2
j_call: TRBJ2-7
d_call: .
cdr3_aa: ASSLVPGTYEQY

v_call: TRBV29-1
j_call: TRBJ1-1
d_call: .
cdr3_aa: SVEDRAGETEAF

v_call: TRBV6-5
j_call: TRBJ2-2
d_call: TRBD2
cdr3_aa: AGGLAGHGELF

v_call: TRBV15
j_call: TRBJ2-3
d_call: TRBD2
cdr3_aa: ATSRGLAGGDTQY

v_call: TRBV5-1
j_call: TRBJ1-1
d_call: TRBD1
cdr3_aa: ASSLGTGSDAEAF

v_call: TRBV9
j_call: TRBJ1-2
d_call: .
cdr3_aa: ASSAQGSGYT

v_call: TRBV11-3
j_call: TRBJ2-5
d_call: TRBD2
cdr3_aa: ASSLSGTRQETQY

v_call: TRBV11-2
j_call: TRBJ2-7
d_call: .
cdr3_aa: ASSSGGYEQY

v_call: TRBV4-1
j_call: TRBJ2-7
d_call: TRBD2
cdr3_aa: ASSRSGLDNEQY

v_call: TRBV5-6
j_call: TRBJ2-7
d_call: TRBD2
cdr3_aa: ASSFGTSGNFEY

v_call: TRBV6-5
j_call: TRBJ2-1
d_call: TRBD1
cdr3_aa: ASGRDSSYNEQF

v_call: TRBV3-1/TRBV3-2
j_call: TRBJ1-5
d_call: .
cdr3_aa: ASSPDSRNQPQH